This T cell receptor (beta chain) appears in the sequencing data of a study of CD8 T cells in ankylosing spondylitis. General study results and limits: Characteristic, it appeared, of ankylosing spondylitis blood was a TCR beta motif of fewer than 10 highly homologous variants. It was reported that disease-linked clones were significantly enriched in matched ankylosing spondylitis synovial fluid. A CD8+ phenotype characterized the disease-linked clones, which were relatively rare in peripheral blood.

Trimming removed 4 bases at V and 1 base at J, with 14 bases between. The CDR3 runs 16 residues. Germline V gives CDR1 SGHTA, CDR2 FQGNSA. Concerning this clonotype: Its antigen is not identified.

Using quantitative 5'-RACE with molecular barcodes, the authors made TCR beta libraries. TCRdb passed the 5' RACE reads through MiXCR, listing each CDR3 protein once. The repertoire holds hundreds of thousands of distinct CDR3 sequences, with around 11% as singletons. The V gene is TRBV7-2, the J gene TRBJ1-5; D remains unclear. The TCR was taken from a male donor with ankylosing spondylitis. The sequenced sample was blood, either unsorted or a sorted T cell fraction (not recorded which). For the CDR3, the DNA is TGTGCCAGCAGCTCTTCCCGGTGGAGGAGCAATCAGCCCCAGCATTTT. Protein: CASSSSRWRSNQPQHF.